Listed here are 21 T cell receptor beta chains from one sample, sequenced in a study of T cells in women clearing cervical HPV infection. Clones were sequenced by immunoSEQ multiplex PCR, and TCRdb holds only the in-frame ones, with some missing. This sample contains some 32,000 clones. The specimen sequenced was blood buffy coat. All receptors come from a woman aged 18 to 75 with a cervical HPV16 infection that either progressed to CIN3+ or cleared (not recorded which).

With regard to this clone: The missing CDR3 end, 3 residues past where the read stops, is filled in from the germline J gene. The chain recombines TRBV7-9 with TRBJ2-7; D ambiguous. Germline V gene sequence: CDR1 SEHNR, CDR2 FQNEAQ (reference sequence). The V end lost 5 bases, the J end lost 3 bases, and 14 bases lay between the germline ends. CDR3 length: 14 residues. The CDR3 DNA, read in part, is TGTGCCAGCAGCGTCAGTCAGGAGAACTACGAG. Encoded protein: CASSVSQENYE. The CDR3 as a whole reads CASSVSQENYEQYF.

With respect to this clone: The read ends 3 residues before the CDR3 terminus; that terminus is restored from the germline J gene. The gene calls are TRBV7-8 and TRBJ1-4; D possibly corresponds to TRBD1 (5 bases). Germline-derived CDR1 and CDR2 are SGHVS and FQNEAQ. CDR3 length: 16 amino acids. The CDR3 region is CASSSLPNSGANVLFF. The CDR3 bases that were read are TGTGCCAGCAGCTCACTTCCAAACTCTGGGGCCAACGTA.

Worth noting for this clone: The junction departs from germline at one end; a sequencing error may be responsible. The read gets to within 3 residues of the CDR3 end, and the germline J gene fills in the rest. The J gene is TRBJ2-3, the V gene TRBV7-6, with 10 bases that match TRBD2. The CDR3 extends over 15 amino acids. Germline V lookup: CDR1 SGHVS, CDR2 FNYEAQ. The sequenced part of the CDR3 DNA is TGTGCCAGCAGCTCGCGAGCGGGGGGGTCAGAGACG. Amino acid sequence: CASSSRAGGSET. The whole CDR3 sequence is CASSSRAGGSETQYF.

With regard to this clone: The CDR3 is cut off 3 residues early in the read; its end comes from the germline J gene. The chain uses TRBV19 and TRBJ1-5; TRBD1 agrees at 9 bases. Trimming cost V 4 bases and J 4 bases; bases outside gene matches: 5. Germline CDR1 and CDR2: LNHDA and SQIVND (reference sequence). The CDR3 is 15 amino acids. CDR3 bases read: TGTGCCAGTAGTAAGGGACAGGGAGATAATCAGCCC. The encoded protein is CASSKGQGDNQP. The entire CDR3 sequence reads CASSKGQGDNQPQHF.

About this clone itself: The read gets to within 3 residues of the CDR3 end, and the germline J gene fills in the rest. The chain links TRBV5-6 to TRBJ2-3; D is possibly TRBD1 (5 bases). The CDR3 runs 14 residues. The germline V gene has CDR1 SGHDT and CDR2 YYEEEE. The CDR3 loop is CASSSGQIQETQYF. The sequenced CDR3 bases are TGTGCCAGCAGCTCCGGACAAATCCAAGAGACG.

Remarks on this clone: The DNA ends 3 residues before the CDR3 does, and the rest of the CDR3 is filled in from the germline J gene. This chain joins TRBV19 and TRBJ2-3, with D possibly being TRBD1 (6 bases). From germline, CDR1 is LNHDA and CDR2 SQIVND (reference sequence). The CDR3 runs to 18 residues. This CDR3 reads CASHASTGSLSGNQPQYF. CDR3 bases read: TGTGCCAGCCACGCTTCTACAGGGTCCCTATCGGGCAACCAGCCG.

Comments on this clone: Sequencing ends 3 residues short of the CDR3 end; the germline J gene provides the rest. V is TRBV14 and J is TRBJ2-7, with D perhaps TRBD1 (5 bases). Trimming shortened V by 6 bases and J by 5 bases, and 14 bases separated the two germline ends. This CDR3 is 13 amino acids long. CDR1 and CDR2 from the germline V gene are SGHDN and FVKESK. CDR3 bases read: TGTGCCAGCAGTCCAACCAGGGTCCACGAG. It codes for CASSPTRVHE. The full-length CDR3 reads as CASSPTRVHEQYF. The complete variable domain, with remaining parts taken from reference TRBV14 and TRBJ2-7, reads EAGVTQFPSHSVIEKGQTVTLRCDPISGHDNLYWYRRVMGKEIKFLLHFVKESKQDESGMPNNRFLAERTGGTYSTLKVQPAELEDSGVYFCASSPTRVHEQYFGPGTRLTVT.

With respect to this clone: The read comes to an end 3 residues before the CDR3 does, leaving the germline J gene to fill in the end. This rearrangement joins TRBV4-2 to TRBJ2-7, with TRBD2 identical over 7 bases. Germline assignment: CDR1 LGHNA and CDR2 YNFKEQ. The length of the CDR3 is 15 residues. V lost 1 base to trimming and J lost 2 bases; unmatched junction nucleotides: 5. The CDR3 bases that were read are TGTGCCAGCAGCCAAGGCGGGGGACGAACCTACGAG. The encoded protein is CASSQGGGRTYE. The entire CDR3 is CASSQGGGRTYEQYF.

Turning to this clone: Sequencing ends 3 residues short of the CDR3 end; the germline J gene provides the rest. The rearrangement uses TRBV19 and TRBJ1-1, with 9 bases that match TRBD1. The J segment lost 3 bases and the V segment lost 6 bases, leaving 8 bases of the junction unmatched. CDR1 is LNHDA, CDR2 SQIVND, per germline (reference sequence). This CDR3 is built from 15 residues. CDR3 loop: CASSPGTGWDTEAFF. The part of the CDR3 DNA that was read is TGTGCCAGTAGCCCCGGGACAGGGTGGGACACTGAA.

CDR3 bases read: TGTGCCAGCAGCTCGGAAATTGACAGGAACACCGGGGAG. Translated, it gives CASSSEIDRNTGE. The entire CDR3 reads CASSSEIDRNTGELFF. This chain uses TRBV7-7 with TRBJ2-2; perhaps TRBD1 as D (5 bases). Sequencing ends 3 residues short of the CDR3 end; the germline J gene provides the rest. Germline V gene data show CDR1 as SSHAT and CDR2 as FNYEAQ (reference sequence). V lost 4 bases, J lost 1 base, and 13 bases lay in between. The CDR3 has 16 residues.

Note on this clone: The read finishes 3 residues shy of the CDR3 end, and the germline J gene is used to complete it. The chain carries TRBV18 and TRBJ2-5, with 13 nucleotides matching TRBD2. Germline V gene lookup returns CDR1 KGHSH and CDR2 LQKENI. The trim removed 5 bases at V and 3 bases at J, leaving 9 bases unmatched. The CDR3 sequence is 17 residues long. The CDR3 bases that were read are TGTGCCAGCTCAAAAATGACTAGCGGGGGGCCAAAAGAGACC. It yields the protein CASSKMTSGGPKET. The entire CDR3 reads CASSKMTSGGPKETQYF.

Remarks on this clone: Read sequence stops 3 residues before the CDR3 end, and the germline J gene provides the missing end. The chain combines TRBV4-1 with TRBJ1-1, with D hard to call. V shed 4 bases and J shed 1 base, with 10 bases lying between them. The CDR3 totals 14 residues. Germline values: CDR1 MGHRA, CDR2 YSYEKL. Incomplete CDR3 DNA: TGCGCCAGCAGCCCGGGGATCAGGAACACTGAA. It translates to CASSPGIRNTE. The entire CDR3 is CASSPGIRNTEAFF.

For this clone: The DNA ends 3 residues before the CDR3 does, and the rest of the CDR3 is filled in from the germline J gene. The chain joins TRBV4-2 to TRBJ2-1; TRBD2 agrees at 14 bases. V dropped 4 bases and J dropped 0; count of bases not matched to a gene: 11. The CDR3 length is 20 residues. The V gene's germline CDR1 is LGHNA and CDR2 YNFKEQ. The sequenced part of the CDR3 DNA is TGTGCCAGCAGCCGAACAAGGACTAGCGGGGGGCCTAGCTCCTACAATGAG. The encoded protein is CASSRTRTSGGPSSYNE. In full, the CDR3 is CASSRTRTSGGPSSYNEQFF.

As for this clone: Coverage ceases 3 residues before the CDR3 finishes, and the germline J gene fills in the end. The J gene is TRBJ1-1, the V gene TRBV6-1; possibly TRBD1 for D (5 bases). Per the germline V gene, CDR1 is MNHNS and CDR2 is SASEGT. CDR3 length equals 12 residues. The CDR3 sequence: CASSESWRGAFF. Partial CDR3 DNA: TGTGCCAGCAGTGAAAGTTGGAGGGGA.

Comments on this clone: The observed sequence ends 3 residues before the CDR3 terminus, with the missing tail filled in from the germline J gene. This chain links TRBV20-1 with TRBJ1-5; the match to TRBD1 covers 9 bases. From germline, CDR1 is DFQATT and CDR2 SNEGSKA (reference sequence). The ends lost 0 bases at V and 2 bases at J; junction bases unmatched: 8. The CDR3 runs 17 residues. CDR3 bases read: TGCAGTGCTAGAGATCCGACAGGGGGAAAACGCAATCAGCCC. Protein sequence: CSARDPTGGKRNQP. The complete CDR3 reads CSARDPTGGKRNQPQHF.

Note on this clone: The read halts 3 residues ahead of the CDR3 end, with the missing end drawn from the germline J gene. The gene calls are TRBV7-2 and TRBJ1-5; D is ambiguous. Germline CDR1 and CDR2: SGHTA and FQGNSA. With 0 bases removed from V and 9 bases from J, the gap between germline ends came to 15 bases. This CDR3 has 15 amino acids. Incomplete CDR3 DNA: TGTGCCAGCAGCTTAGCGGATGGAGACAAGGGGCCC. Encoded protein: CASSLADGDKGP. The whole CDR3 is CASSLADGDKGPQHF.

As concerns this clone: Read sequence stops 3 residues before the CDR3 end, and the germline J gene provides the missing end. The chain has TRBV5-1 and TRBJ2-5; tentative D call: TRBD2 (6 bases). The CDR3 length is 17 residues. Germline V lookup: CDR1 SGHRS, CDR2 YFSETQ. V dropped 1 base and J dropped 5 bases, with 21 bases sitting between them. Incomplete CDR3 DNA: TGCGCCAGCAGCTTGTGGGGTCGGGGGAACCCCCAGGAGACC. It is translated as CASSLWGRGNPQET. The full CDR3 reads CASSLWGRGNPQETQYF.

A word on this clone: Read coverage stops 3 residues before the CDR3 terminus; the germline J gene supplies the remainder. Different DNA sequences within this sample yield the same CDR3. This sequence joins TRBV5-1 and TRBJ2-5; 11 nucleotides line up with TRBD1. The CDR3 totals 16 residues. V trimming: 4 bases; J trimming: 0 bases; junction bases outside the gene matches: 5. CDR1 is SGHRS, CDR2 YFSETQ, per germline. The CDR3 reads CASSGGTGGYQETQYF. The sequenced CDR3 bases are TGCGCCAGCAGCGGGGGGACAGGGGGGTACCAAGAGACC.

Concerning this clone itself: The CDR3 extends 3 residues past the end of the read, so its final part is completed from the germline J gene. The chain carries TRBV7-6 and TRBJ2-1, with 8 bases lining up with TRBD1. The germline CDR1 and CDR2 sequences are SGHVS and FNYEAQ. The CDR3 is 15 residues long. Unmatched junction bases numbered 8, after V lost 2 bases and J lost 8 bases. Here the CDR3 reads CASSLRQGAQYEQFF. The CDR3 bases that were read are TGTGCCAGCAGCTTACGGCAGGGGGCGCAGTATGAG.

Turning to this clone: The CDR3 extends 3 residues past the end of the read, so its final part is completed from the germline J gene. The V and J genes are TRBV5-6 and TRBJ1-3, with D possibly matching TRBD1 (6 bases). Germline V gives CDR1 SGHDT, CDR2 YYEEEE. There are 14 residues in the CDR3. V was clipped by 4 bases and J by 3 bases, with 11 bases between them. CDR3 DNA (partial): TGTGCCAGCAGCCTGAGGGGGATTGGAAACACC. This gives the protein CASSLRGIGNT. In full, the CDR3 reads CASSLRGIGNTIYF.

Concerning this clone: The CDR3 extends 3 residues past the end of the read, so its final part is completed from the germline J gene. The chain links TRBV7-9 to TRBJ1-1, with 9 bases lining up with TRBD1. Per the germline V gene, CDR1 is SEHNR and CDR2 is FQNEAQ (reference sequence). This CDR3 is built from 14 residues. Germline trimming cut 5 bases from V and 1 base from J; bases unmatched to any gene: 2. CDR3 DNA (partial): TGTGCCAGCAGCGCACAGGGGGCGAACACTGAA. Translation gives CASSAQGANTE. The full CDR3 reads CASSAQGANTEAFF.